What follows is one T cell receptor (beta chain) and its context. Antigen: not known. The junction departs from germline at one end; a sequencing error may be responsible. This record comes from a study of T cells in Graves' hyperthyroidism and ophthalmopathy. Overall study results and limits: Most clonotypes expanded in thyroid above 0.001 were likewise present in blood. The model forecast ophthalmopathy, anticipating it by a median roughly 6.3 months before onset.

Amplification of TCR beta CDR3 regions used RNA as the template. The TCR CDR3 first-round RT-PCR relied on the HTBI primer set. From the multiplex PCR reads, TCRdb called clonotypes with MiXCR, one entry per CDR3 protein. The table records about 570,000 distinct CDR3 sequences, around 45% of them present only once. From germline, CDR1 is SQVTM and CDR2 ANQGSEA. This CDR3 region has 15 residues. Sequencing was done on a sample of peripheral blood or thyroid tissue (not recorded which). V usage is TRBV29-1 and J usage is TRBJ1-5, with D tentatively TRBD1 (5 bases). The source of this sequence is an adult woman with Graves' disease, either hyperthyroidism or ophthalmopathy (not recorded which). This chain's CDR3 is CSVEGRAGNNQSQHF. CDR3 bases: TGCAGCGTTGAAGGCCGGGCAGGGAACAATCAGTCCCAGCATTTT.